These 15 T cell receptor beta chains were sequenced from one sample in a study of T cells in women clearing cervical HPV infection. Profiling relied on immunoSEQ multiplex PCR, and the TCRdb table lists in-frame clones only, not all of them. This listing includes about 33,000 clones. The sequenced sample consisted of blood buffy coat. These receptors were collected from a woman between 18 and 69 years old with a cervical HPV16 infection that either progressed to CIN3+ or cleared (not recorded which).

A word on this clone: The read finishes 3 residues shy of the CDR3 end, and the germline J gene is used to complete it. The chain links TRBV6-1 to TRBJ1-2; TRBD1 matches 7 bases. This CDR3 region has 15 residues. Germline V gives CDR1 MNHNS, CDR2 SASEGT. V shed 1 base, J shed 4 bases, and the junction held 6 bases outside the gene matches. CDR3 region: CASSEVTGSGYGYTF. Partial CDR3 DNA: TGTGCCAGCAGTGAAGTGACAGGGAGCGGCTATGGC.

The CDR3 sequence: CASSLSEYEQYF. The sequenced CDR3 bases are TGTGCCAGCAGTCTTAGCGAGTACGAG. The chain has TRBV12-3 or TRBV12-4 and TRBJ2-7; possibly TRBD2 for D (5 bases). The CDR3 end falls 3 residues outside the read, so it is completed with the germline J gene. Trimming left V 5 bases short and J 4 bases short, with 9 bases between. This CDR3 comprises 12 residues.

Comments on this clone: The read falls 3 residues short of the CDR3 end, and the missing part is taken from the germline J gene. The chain employs TRBV20-1 and TRBJ2-1, with a possible D match to TRBD2 (7 bases). Between the trimmed V and J ends, which lost 3 bases and 6 bases, there was a span of 15 bases. This CDR3 comprises 14 residues. Per the germline V gene, CDR1 is DFQATT and CDR2 is SNEGSKA (reference sequence). CDR3: CSASRGAFVNEQFF. The sequenced part of the CDR3 DNA is TGCAGTGCTAGTCGGGGGGCTTTTGTCAATGAG.

As to this clone: The CDR3 end lies 3 residues beyond the end of the read and is filled in from the germline J gene. V gene TRBV19 combines with J gene TRBJ2-1; a possible D gene is TRBD2 (5 bases). Between the trimmed V and J ends, which lost 7 bases and 0 bases, there was a span of 10 bases. Germline V gene data show CDR1 as LNHDA and CDR2 as SQIVND (reference sequence). The CDR3 has 14 amino acids. CDR3 region: CASKDYSSYNEQFF. CDR3 DNA (partial): TGTGCCAGTAAAGACTACTCCTCCTACAATGAG.

CDR3 residues: CASSEGQLYGQYF. CDR3 DNA (partial): TGTGCCAGCAGTGAGGGACAGCTCTATGGT. V gene TRBV2 combines with J gene TRBJ2-4, with TRBD1 matching over 7 bases. Sequencing ends 3 residues short of the CDR3 end; the germline J gene provides the rest. The CDR3 totals 13 residues. The germline V gene encodes CDR1 SNHLY and CDR2 FYNNEI.

To note about this clone: The missing CDR3 end, 3 residues past where the read stops, is filled in from the germline J gene. V gene TRBV29-1 combines with J gene TRBJ2-1; 8 bases are a match to TRBD2. CDR1 is SQVTM, CDR2 ANQGSEA, per germline. The J segment lost 2 bases and the V segment lost 7 bases, leaving 10 bases of the junction unmatched. The CDR3 runs 15 residues. The part of the CDR3 DNA that was read is TGCAGCGCTAAGACCCCGGGACTAGCCTACAATGAG. The encoded protein is CSAKTPGLAYNE. From start to end, the CDR3 is CSAKTPGLAYNEQFF.

With respect to this clone: The read ends 3 residues before the CDR3 terminus; that terminus is restored from the germline J gene. The chain combines TRBV20-1 with TRBJ1-1, with 8 nucleotides matching TRBD1. The CDR3 has 15 residues. With 3 bases clipped from V and 1 base from J, the junction kept 7 bases outside the gene matches. The germline CDR1 and CDR2 sequences are DFQATT and SNEGSKA (reference sequence). The CDR3 region is CSARPPGTGNTEAFF. Partial CDR3 DNA: TGCAGTGCTAGGCCCCCCGGGACAGGGAACACTGAA.

To note about this clone: The read terminates 3 residues before the CDR3 end, so the remaining end is supplied by the germline J gene. This chain uses TRBV6-4 with TRBJ2-3; 12 bases map to TRBD2. V dropped 3 bases and J dropped 4; count of bases not matched to a gene: 2. The CDR3 spans 15 residues. Germline V gene sequence: CDR1 MRHNA, CDR2 SNTAGT. The CDR3 protein is CASSDSSGGADTQYF. CDR3 bases read: TGTGCCAGCAGTGATTCTAGCGGGGGGGCAGATACG.

Points on this clone: The read halts 3 residues ahead of the CDR3 end, with the missing end drawn from the germline J gene. V and J are TRBV20-1 and TRBJ1-1; 9 nucleotides align to TRBD1. The ends lost 5 bases at V and 4 bases at J; junction bases unmatched: 11. CDR1 is DFQATT, CDR2 SNEGSKA, per germline (reference sequence). The CDR3 is made up of 15 amino acids. The CDR3 loop reads CSAPLRTGEGTEAFF. The covered CDR3 bases are TGCAGTGCTCCACTAAGGACAGGGGAGGGCACTGAA.

A remark on this clone: The read gets to within 3 residues of the CDR3 end, and the germline J gene fills in the rest. The V gene is TRBV20-1, the J gene TRBJ2-7, with 16 nucleotides matching TRBD2. Germline CDR1 reads DFQATT; CDR2 reads SNEGSKA (reference sequence). Trimming took 3 bases from V and 6 from J; bases not matched to a gene: 8. The CDR3 consists of 16 residues. This CDR3 is CSASSGTSGGDGEQYF. The DNA read from the CDR3 is TGCAGTGCTAGCTCCGGGACTAGCGGGGGGGATGGCGAG.

For this clone: The CDR3 is cut off 3 residues early in the read; its end comes from the germline J gene. This chain connects TRBV7-2 to TRBJ1-1; the D gene is possibly TRBD1 (6 bases). The CDR3 loop spans 13 amino acids. The germline CDR1 and CDR2 sequences are SGHTA and FQGNSA. The part of the CDR3 DNA that was read is TGTGCCAGCAGTCTCGGGACATTTTCCGCA. Its translation: CASSLGTFSA. The entire CDR3 protein reads CASSLGTFSAAFF.

Turning to this clone: The read ends 3 residues before the CDR3 terminus; that terminus is restored from the germline J gene. The V gene is TRBV7-2, the J gene TRBJ2-4, with D maybe TRBD1 (6 bases). Per germline, CDR1 SGHTA and CDR2 FQGNSA. The CDR3 is 15 residues long. The DNA read from the CDR3 is TGTGCCAGCAGCTTAGCGCCGGGCAGGGGATATGGT. Protein sequence: CASSLAPGRGYG. Given in full, the CDR3 is CASSLAPGRGYGQYF. The full variable domain, its missing parts supplied by reference TRBV7-2 and TRBJ2-4, is GAGVSQSPSNKVTEKGKDVELRCDPISGHTALYWYRQSLGQGLEFLIYFQGNSAPDKSGLPSDRFSAERTGGSVSTLTIQRTQQEDSAVYLCASSLAPGRGYGQYFGAGTRLSVL.

On this clone itself: The read is 3 residues too short to cover the CDR3 end, so that end is filled in from the germline J gene. The V gene is TRBV7-2, the J gene TRBJ2-3; D perhaps matches TRBD2 (6 bases). The CDR3 is made up of 14 amino acids. The V gene lost 6 bases and the J gene lost 4 bases, with 14 bases spanning the gap. Germline CDR1 SGHTA, CDR2 FQGNSA. The sequenced part of the CDR3 DNA is TGTGCCAGCAGGATAGCGGCCGGATCAGATACG. It specifies CASRIAAGSDT. The whole CDR3 is CASRIAAGSDTQYF.

Comments on this clone: Sequencing ends 3 residues short of the CDR3 end; the germline J gene provides the rest. V usage is TRBV7-9 and J usage is TRBJ2-2; a possible D gene is TRBD1 (5 bases). The CDR3 runs to 14 residues. Germline loops: CDR1 SEHNR, CDR2 FQNEAQ (reference sequence). This CDR3 is CASSHSSGANVLFF. The CDR3 DNA, read in part, is TGTGCCAGCAGCCACAGCTCTGGGGCCAACGTG. Complete variable domain (other parts from reference TRBV7-9 and TRBJ2-2): DTGVSQNPRHKITKRGQNVTFRCDPISEHNRLYWYRQTLGQGPEFLTYFQNEAQLEKSRLLSDRFSAERPKGSFSTLEIQRTEQGDSAMYLCASSHSSGANVLFFGEGSRLTVL.

With respect to this clone: The sequence runs out 3 residues before the end of the CDR3; the remainder is reconstructed from the germline J gene. V usage is TRBV2 and J usage is TRBJ2-3; D is unresolved. The CDR3 extends over 13 amino acids. Trimming shortened V by 7 bases and J by 0 bases, and 8 bases separated the two germline ends. Germline CDR1 is SNHLY and CDR2 is FYNNEI. CDR3 in amino acids: CASTLVSTDTQYF. The CDR3 DNA, read in part, is TGTGCCAGCACCCTAGTTAGCACAGATACG.